The clone carrying this TCR beta chain has ten or more counts. Its specificity is unknown. Construction of the TCRbeta library involved unique molecular identifiers. One entry per CDR3 protein, called by TCRdb with MiXCR from the PCR reads. The sample lists some 29,000 distinct CDR3 sequences, under 8% occurring once. This sample was taken from a study of T-cell reconstitution after alpha-beta-depleted transplantation in children. The study, taken as a whole, reports: Surviving thymic progenitors and recipient T cells were the source of high TCRbeta diversity at day 60 in some patients.

The CDR3 covers 14 residues. J gave up 3 bases and V 6 bases, and 3 bases lay outside the gene matches. Sequenced here: PBMCs, mostly from graft donor cells, sampled 180 days after TCRalphabeta/CD19-depleted stem cell transplant. This clonotype was sampled from a male patient younger than 18 who had a stem cell transplant for acute myeloid leukemia, so the T cells may come from the graft donor. The chain employs TRBV12-3 or TRBV12-4 and TRBJ2-1, with 9 bases lining up with TRBD1. CDR3 coding DNA: TGTGCCAGCAGCTTGACAGGGGGCTACAATGAGCAGTTCTTC. This sequence encodes CASSLTGGYNEQFF.